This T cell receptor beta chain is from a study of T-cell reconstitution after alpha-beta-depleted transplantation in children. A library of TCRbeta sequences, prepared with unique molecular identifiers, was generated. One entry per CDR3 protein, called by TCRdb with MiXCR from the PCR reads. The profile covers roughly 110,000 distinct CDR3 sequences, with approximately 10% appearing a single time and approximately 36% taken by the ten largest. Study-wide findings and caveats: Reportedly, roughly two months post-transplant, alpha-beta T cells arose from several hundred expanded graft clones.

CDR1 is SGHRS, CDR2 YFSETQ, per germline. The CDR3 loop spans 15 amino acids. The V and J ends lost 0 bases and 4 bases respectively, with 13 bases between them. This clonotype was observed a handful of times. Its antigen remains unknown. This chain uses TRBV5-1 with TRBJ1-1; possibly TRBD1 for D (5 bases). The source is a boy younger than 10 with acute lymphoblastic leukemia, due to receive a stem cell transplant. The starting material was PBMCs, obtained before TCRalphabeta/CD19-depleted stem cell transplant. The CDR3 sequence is CASSLGGAWGTEAFF. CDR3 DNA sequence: TGCGCCAGCAGCTTGGGAGGGGCCTGGGGCACTGAAGCTTTCTTT.